A selection of T cell receptor beta chains follows, all from one sample in a study of memory CD4+ T cells and cytomegalovirus serostatus. The method was immunoSEQ multiplex PCR; TCRdb's version includes in-frame clones alone and lacks a portion of them. The table includes 27,000 or so clones, about 78% detected once. Sequenced: memory CD4+ T cells from blood. The receptor source for this set is an adult in good health and CMV-seronegative. CDR3s include the opening cysteine and the closing phenylalanine or tryptophan. A D gene is named only where the DNA matches it firmly. The size of a clone is reported for some rows only, either as once, few or many, or as a class for expanded clones.

J | size | V | D | CDR3 | DNA
TRBJ1-2 | NA | TRBV7-2 | TRBD1 | CASSTLGTGVSGYTF | TGTGCCAGCAGCACGCTCGGGACAGGGGTTAGTGGCTACACCTTC
TRBJ1-1 | NA | TRBV10-3 | NA | CAISESQGRAEAFF | TGTGCCATCAGTGAGTCCCAGGGAAGGGCTGAAGCTTTCTTT
TRBJ1-5 | NA | TRBV2 | NA | CASSQASGQIQPQHF | TGTGCCAGCAGCCAAGCAAGTGGACAGATTCAGCCCCAGCATTTT
TRBJ2-1 | NA | TRBV2 | NA | CASSDYEQFF | TGTGCCAGCAGTGACTACGAGCAGTTCTTC
TRBJ2-3 | NA | TRBV9 | NA | CASRPSGLGTDTQYF | TGTGCCAGCAGGCCCTCGGGATTGGGCACAGATACGCAGTATTTT
TRBJ1-6 | few | TRBV18 | TRBD1 | CASSQGQQNSPLHF | TGTGCCAGCTCACAGGGACAGCAGAATTCACCCCTCCACTTT
TRBJ1-1 | few | TRBV7-8 | TRBD1 | CASSSSTGGTEAFF | TGTGCCAGCAGCTCGTCGACAGGGGGCACTGAAGCTTTCTTT
TRBJ2-2 | NA | TRBV4-3 | NA | CASSQATGRDAGELFF | TGCGCCAGCAGCCAAGCGACAGGAAGGGATGCCGGGGAGCTGTTTTTT
TRBJ2-7 | NA | TRBV7-9 | TRBD1 | CASSLGGRGQEEQYF | TGTGCCAGCAGCTTAGGAGGCAGGGGGCAGGAAGAGCAGTACTTC
TRBJ1-2 | NA | TRBV6-4 | TRBD1 | CASSDSAGGGGYTF | TGTGCCAGCAGTGACTCTGCAGGGGGCGGTGGCTACACCTTC
TRBJ2-3 | NA | TRBV6-5 | NA | CASSPRMTDTQYF | TGTGCCAGCAGTCCTAGGATGACAGATACGCAGTATTTT
TRBJ2-1 | NA | TRBV5-1 | NA | CASSTEVSYNEQFF | TGCGCCAGCAGTACGGAGGTTTCCTACAATGAGCAGTTCTTC
TRBJ1-1 | NA | TRBV19 | NA | CASSPIASPGVRKAFF | TGTGCCAGTAGCCCCATAGCGTCCCCCGGGGTCAGGAAAGCTTTCTTT
TRBJ2-5 | NA | TRBV9 | TRBD1 | CASSARQGEETQYF | TGTGCCAGCAGCGCGCGACAGGGAGAAGAGACCCAGTACTTC
TRBJ1-5 | NA | TRBV10-3 | NA | CAISESTVSNQPQHF | TGTGCCATCAGTGAGTCGACAGTTAGCAATCAGCCCCAGCACTTT
TRBJ2-1 | NA | TRBV7-6 | NA | CASSPWQSEQFF | TGTGCCAGCAGCCCCTGGCAGTCTGAGCAGTTCTTC
TRBJ1-1 | NA | TRBV6-5 | NA | CASSRTNTEAFF | TGTGCCAGCAGTCGGACAAACACTGAAGCTTTCTTT
TRBJ1-1 | NA | TRBV7-8 | NA | CASSVGRTSERAFF | TGTGCCAGCAGCGTCGGTAGGACCTCCGAACGAGCTTTCTTT
TRBJ1-1 | NA | TRBV6-6 | NA | CASSFQGPTAEAFF | TGTGCCAGCAGTTTCCAGGGACCTACCGCTGAAGCTTTCTTT
TRBJ2-4 | few | TRBV6-1 | NA | CASSVELTGGDLQYF | TGTGCCAGCAGTGTGGAATTAACAGGGGGGGATCTTCAGTACTTC
TRBJ2-5 | NA | TRBV7-2 | NA | CASSLVKFPGETQYF | TGTGCCAGCAGCTTAGTGAAGTTTCCTGGAGAGACCCAGTACTTC
TRBJ1-2 | NA | TRBV28 | NA | CASSFPGQSEGYTF | TGTGCCAGCAGTTTCCCTGGACAATCCGAAGGCTACACCTTC
TRBJ2-7 | once | TRBV4-1 | TRBD2 | CASSQEGGGGAREQYF | TGCGCCAGCAGCCAAGAAGGTGGCGGGGGGGCCCGCGAGCAGTACTTC
TRBJ2-6 | NA | TRBV5-8 | TRBD1 | CASSPDRGSGANVLTF | TGTGCCAGCAGCCCGGACAGGGGATCTGGGGCCAACGTCCTGACTTTC
TRBJ1-5 | NA | TRBV2 | NA | CASSEQTISNQPQHF | TGTGCCAGCAGTGAGCAGACAATTAGCAATCAGCCCCAGCATTTT
TRBJ1-1 | NA | TRBV7-2 | TRBD1 | CASVDRGDTEAFF | TGTGCCAGTGTGGACAGGGGTGACACTGAAGCTTTCTTT
TRBJ1-3 | NA | TRBV28 | NA | CASSLFMTVTGNTIYF | TGTGCCAGCAGTTTATTCATGACGGTTACTGGAAACACCATATATTTT
TRBJ2-4 | NA | TRBV28 | TRBD2 | CASRGTSGGGTKNIQYF | TGTGCCAGCAGGGGGACTAGCGGGGGGGGTACCAAAAACATTCAGTACTTC
TRBJ1-5 | NA | TRBV6-5 | NA | CASSYFDQPQHF | TGTGCCAGCAGTTACTTTGATCAGCCCCAGCATTTT
TRBJ1-2 | NA | TRBV5-4 | TRBD1 | CASSPGQGDYGYTF | TGTGCCAGCAGCCCCGGACAGGGTGACTATGGCTACACCTTC
TRBJ2-2 | once | TRBV27 | NA | CASSFGGNTGELFF | TGTGCCAGCAGTTTCGGTGGAAACACCGGGGAGCTGTTTTTT
TRBJ1-4 | NA | TRBV7-8 | NA | CASSLGLTNEKLFF | TGTGCCAGCAGCTTAGGCTTAACTAATGAAAAACTGTTTTTT
TRBJ1-1 | few | TRBV18 | TRBD1 | CASSPGDRVGTEAFF | TGTGCCAGCTCACCGGGGGACAGGGTGGGGACTGAAGCTTTCTTT
TRBJ1-1 | NA | TRBV19 | TRBD1 | CASSIGDRLNTEAFF | TGTGCCAGTAGTATAGGGGACAGATTGAACACTGAAGCTTTCTTT
TRBJ2-1 | NA | TRBV7-2 | NA | CASSLQGIREQFF | TGTGCCAGCAGCTTACAGGGAATCCGGGAGCAGTTCTTC
TRBJ2-5 | NA | TRBV7-9 | TRBD2 | CASSPTSGGAGETQYF | TGTGCCAGCAGCCCAACTAGCGGGGGGGCCGGAGAGACCCAGTACTTC